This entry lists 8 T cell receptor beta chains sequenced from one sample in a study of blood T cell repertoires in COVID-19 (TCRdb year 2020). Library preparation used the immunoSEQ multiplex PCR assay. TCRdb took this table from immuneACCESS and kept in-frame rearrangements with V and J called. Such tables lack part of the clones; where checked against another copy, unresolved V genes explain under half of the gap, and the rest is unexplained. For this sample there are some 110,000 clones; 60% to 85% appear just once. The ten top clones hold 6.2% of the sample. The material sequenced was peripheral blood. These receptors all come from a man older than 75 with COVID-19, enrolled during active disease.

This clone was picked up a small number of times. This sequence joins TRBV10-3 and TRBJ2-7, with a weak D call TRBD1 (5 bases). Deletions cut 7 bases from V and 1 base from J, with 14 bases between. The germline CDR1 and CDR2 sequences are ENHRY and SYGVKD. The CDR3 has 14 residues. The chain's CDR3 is CAINSGQGSYEQYF. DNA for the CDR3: TGTGCCATCAATTCAGGTCAGGGTTCCTACGAGCAGTACTTC.

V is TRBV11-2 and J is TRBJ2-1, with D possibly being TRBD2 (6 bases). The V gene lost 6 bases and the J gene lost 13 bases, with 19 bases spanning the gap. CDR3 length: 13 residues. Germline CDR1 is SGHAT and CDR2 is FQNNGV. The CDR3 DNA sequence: TGTGCCAGCAGTCGAGCTGCGGGAAGGCCACAGTTCTTC. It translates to CASSRAAGRPQFF.

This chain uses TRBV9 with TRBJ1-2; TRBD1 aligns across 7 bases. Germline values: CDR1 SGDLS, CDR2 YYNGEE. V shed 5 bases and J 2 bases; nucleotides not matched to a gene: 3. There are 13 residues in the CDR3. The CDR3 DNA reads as TGTGCCAGCAGAGGGGGACAGAACTATGGCTACACCTTC. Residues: CASRGGQNYGYTF.

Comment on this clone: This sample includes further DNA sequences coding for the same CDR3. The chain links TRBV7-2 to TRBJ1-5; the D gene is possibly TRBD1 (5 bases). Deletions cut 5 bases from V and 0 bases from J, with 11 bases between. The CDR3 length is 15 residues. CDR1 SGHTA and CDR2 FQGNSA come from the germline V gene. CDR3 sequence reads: CASSRTGGSNQPQHF. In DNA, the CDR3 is TGTGCCAGCAGCCGTACGGGGGGTAGCAATCAGCCCCAGCATTTT.

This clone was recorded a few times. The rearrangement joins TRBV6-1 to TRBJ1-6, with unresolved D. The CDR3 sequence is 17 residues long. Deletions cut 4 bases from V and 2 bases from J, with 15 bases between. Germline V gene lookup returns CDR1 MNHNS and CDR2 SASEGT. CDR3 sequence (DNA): TGTGCCAGCAGTGGAGAGGGAGGGTTACCCTATAATTCACCCCTCCACTTT. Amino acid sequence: CASSGEGGLPYNSPLHF.

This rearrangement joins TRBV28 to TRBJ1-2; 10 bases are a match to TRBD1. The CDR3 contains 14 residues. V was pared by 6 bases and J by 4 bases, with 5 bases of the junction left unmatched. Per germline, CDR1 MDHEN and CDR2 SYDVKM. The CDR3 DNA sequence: TGTGCCAGCAGCTGGGGACAGGGGACCTATGGCTACACCTTC. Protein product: CASSWGQGTYGYTF.

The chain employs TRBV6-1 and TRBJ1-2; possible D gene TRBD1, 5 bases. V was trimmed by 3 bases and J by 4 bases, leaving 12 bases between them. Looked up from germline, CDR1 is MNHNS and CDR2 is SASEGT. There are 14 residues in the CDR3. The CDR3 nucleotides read TGTGCCAGCAGTGAGCGCGGGGGACCCTATGGCTACACCTTC. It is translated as CASSERGGPYGYTF.

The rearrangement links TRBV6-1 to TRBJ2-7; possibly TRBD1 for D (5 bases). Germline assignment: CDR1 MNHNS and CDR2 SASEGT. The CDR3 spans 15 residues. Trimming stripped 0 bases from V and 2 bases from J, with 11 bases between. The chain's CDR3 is CASSEALGPTYEQYF. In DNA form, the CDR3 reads TGTGCCAGCAGTGAAGCTTTGGGGCCCACCTACGAGCAGTACTTC.